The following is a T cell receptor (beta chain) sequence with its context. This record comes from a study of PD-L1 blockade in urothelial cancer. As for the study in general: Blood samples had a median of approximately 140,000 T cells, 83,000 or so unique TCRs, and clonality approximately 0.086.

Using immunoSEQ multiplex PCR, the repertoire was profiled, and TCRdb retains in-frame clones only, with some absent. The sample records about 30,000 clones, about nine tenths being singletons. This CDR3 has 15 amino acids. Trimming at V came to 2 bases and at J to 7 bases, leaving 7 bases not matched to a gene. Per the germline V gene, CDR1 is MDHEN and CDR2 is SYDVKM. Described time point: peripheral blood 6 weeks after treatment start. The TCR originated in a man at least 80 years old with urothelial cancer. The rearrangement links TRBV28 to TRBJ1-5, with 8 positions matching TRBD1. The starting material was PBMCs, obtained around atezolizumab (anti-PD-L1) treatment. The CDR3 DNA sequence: TGTGCCAGCAGTTTACGTACAGGGGGGCGACAGCCCCAGCATTTT. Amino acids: CASSLRTGGRQPQHF. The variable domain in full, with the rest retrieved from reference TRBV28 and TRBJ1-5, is DVKVTQSSRYLVKRTGEKVFLECVQDMDHENMFWYRQDPGLGLRLIYFSYDVKMKEKGDIPEGYSVSREKKERFSLILESASTNQTSMYLCASSLRTGGRQPQHFGDGTRLSIL.